Listed below are T cell receptor beta chains from one sample, sequenced in a study of CD8 T cells in Susac syndrome. A single record per CDR3 protein comes from TCRdb applying MiXCR to the immunoSEQ multiplex PCR reads. Among around 150,000 distinct CDR3 sequences listed, around 94% were seen once. Material: CD4+ T cells from PBMCs. These receptors were collected from a human donor with multiple sclerosis. The CDR3 runs from the conserved cysteine through the conserved F or W. Fields, in order: clone size, D gene, J gene, V gene, CDR3 protein, CDR3 DNA. D genes are given only for firm matches. Rows may omit the clone size; those that give it use once, few, many or a size class.

clone size: .
D gene: .
J gene: TRBJ1-5
V gene: TRBV3-1
CDR3 protein: CASSQGGDSQPQHF
CDR3 DNA: TGTGCCAGCAGCCAAGGGGGGGATTCTCAGCCCCAGCATTTT

clone size: .
D gene: TRBD2
J gene: TRBJ2-7
V gene: TRBV19
CDR3 protein: CASSPGISGRTFYEQYF
CDR3 DNA: TGTGCCAGTAGTCCAGGCATTAGCGGGAGGACCTTCTACGAGCAGTACTTC

clone size: .
D gene: .
J gene: TRBJ1-2
V gene: TRBV29-1
CDR3 protein: CSVESLAISYGYTF
CDR3 DNA: TGCAGCGTTGAATCGCTCGCCATATCCTATGGCTACACCTTC

clone size: .
D gene: TRBD2
J gene: TRBJ2-5
V gene: TRBV2
CDR3 protein: CASSGGGRVETQYF
CDR3 DNA: TGTGCCAGCAGTGGAGGCGGGAGGGTGGAGACCCAGTACTTC

clone size: .
D gene: .
J gene: TRBJ2-3
V gene: TRBV20-1
CDR3 protein: CSASVGTTDTQYF
CDR3 DNA: TGCAGTGCCTCAGTTGGGACCACAGATACGCAGTATTTT

clone size: .
D gene: .
J gene: TRBJ2-7
V gene: TRBV2
CDR3 protein: CARSPTLPGEQYF
CDR3 DNA: TGTGCCAGAAGCCCTACTCTCCCCGGCGAGCAGTACTTC

clone size: .
D gene: TRBD2
J gene: TRBJ2-5
V gene: TRBV7-6
CDR3 protein: CASSLAGGPGGGETQYF
CDR3 DNA: TGTGCCAGCAGCTTAGCGGGAGGGCCTGGAGGAGGGGAGACCCAGTACTTC

clone size: .
D gene: .
J gene: TRBJ1-5
V gene: TRBV12-3/TRBV12-4
CDR3 protein: CASRGLNQPQHF
CDR3 DNA: TGTGCCAGCAGGGGTCTTAATCAGCCCCAGCATTTT

clone size: .
D gene: .
J gene: TRBJ2-7
V gene: TRBV7-2
CDR3 protein: CASSSTSYEQYF
CDR3 DNA: TGTGCCAGCAGCTCGACATCCTACGAGCAGTACTTC

clone size: .
D gene: .
J gene: TRBJ2-2
V gene: TRBV20-1
CDR3 protein: CSVSSRHTGELFF
CDR3 DNA: TGCAGTGTCAGCTCCCGGCACACCGGGGAGCTGTTTTTT

clone size: few
D gene: TRBD2
J gene: TRBJ2-5
V gene: TRBV25-1
CDR3 protein: CASSEVAGGETQYF
CDR3 DNA: TGTGCCAGCAGTGAGGTAGCGGGAGGGGAGACCCAGTACTTC

clone size: .
D gene: .
J gene: TRBJ2-7
V gene: TRBV6-5
CDR3 protein: CASISRVSRGYEQYF
CDR3 DNA: TGTGCCAGCATCTCTAGGGTTTCACGGGGGTACGAGCAGTACTTC

clone size: once
D gene: .
J gene: TRBJ2-3
V gene: TRBV5-1
CDR3 protein: CASSPGTSSTDTQYF
CDR3 DNA: TGCGCCAGCAGCCCCGGGACCTCCAGCACAGATACGCAGTATTTT

clone size: once
D gene: .
J gene: TRBJ2-2
V gene: TRBV9
CDR3 protein: CASSVDNANTGELFF
CDR3 DNA: TGTGCCAGCAGCGTAGACAACGCGAACACCGGGGAGCTGTTTTTT

clone size: .
D gene: .
J gene: TRBJ2-7
V gene: TRBV2
CDR3 protein: CASRSGTTYEQYF
CDR3 DNA: TGTGCCAGCAGGTCCGGGACCACTTACGAGCAGTACTTC

clone size: .
D gene: .
J gene: TRBJ2-7
V gene: TRBV28
CDR3 protein: CASSLLHEQYF
CDR3 DNA: TGTGCCAGCAGTTTGTTGCACGAGCAGTACTTC

clone size: .
D gene: TRBD2
J gene: TRBJ2-2
V gene: TRBV30
CDR3 protein: CAWSTSGRFVGELFF
CDR3 DNA: TGTGCCTGGAGTACTAGCGGGAGGTTCGTCGGGGAGCTGTTTTTT

clone size: .
D gene: TRBD2
J gene: TRBJ2-3
V gene: TRBV20-1
CDR3 protein: CSARTSGYTDTQYF
CDR3 DNA: TGCAGTGCTAGGACTAGCGGCTACACAGATACGCAGTATTTT

clone size: .
D gene: .
J gene: TRBJ2-5
V gene: TRBV3-1
CDR3 protein: CASSHLGAQETQYF
CDR3 DNA: TGTGCCAGCAGCCATCTTGGAGCACAAGAGACCCAGTACTTC

clone size: .
D gene: .
J gene: TRBJ2-1
V gene: TRBV30
CDR3 protein: CAWSVGTSPNEQFF
CDR3 DNA: TGTGCCTGGAGTGTAGGGACTTCCCCCAATGAGCAGTTCTTC

clone size: .
D gene: .
J gene: TRBJ2-7
V gene: TRBV6-1
CDR3 protein: CASMDRKSEQYF
CDR3 DNA: TGTGCCAGCATGGACCGGAAAAGTGAGCAGTACTTC

clone size: once
D gene: .
J gene: TRBJ2-5
V gene: TRBV18
CDR3 protein: CASSPQLSEGETQYF
CDR3 DNA: TGTGCCAGCTCTCCGCAACTCTCGGAGGGAGAGACCCAGTACTTC

clone size: .
D gene: TRBD2
J gene: TRBJ2-3
V gene: TRBV5-1
CDR3 protein: CASSWEGRGTDTQYF
CDR3 DNA: TGCGCCAGCAGCTGGGAGGGGAGGGGCACAGATACGCAGTATTTT

clone size: once
D gene: TRBD1
J gene: TRBJ1-2
V gene: TRBV15
CDR3 protein: CATSGDRYYGYTF
CDR3 DNA: TGTGCCACCAGCGGGGACAGATACTATGGCTACACCTTC

clone size: .
D gene: .
J gene: TRBJ2-7
V gene: TRBV6-6
CDR3 protein: CASSYNSFDEQYF
CDR3 DNA: TGTGCCAGCAGTTACAATTCGTTCGACGAGCAGTACTTC

clone size: .
D gene: .
J gene: TRBJ2-2
V gene: TRBV18
CDR3 protein: CASSKSTNTGELFF
CDR3 DNA: TGTGCCAGCTCAAAATCAACGAACACCGGGGAGCTGTTTTTT

clone size: .
D gene: .
J gene: TRBJ1-1
V gene: TRBV20-1
CDR3 protein: CSARPGTANTEAFF
CDR3 DNA: TGCAGTGCTAGACCCGGGACGGCTAACACTGAAGCTTTCTTT

clone size: .
D gene: .
J gene: TRBJ2-5
V gene: TRBV19
CDR3 protein: CASSWGGQRETQYF
CDR3 DNA: TGTGCCAGTAGTTGGGGTGGACAGAGAGAGACCCAGTACTTC

clone size: .
D gene: TRBD1
J gene: TRBJ1-2
V gene: TRBV30
CDR3 protein: CAWSVRGGQGPNYGYTF
CDR3 DNA: TGTGCCTGGAGTGTACGGGGAGGACAGGGCCCCAACTATGGCTACACCTTC

clone size: .
D gene: TRBD1
J gene: TRBJ2-5
V gene: TRBV5-1
CDR3 protein: CASSLATGTQETQYF
CDR3 DNA: TGCGCCAGCAGCTTGGCGACAGGGACCCAAGAGACCCAGTACTTC

clone size: .
D gene: .
J gene: TRBJ2-7
V gene: TRBV27
CDR3 protein: CASSPRDGYEQYF
CDR3 DNA: TGTGCCAGCAGTCCGAGGGACGGCTACGAGCAGTACTTC

clone size: .
D gene: .
J gene: TRBJ2-2
V gene: TRBV29-1
CDR3 protein: CSVFHRPGELFF
CDR3 DNA: TGCAGCGTTTTCCACCGCCCCGGGGAGCTGTTTTTT

clone size: .
D gene: .
J gene: TRBJ2-3
V gene: TRBV30
CDR3 protein: CAWKAFYYGQYF
CDR3 DNA: TGTGCCTGGAAGGCCTTCTATTACGGGCAGTATTTT

clone size: .
D gene: .
J gene: TRBJ1-4
V gene: TRBV15
CDR3 protein: CATSREPRVTPEKLFF
CDR3 DNA: TGTGCCACCAGCAGAGAACCCAGGGTTACCCCTGAAAAACTGTTTTTT

clone size: .
D gene: .
J gene: TRBJ2-3
V gene: TRBV10-3
CDR3 protein: CAISELLDTQYF
CDR3 DNA: TGTGCCATCAGTGAGCTCTTAGATACGCAGTATTTT

clone size: once
D gene: .
J gene: TRBJ2-7
V gene: TRBV6-2/TRBV6-3
CDR3 protein: CASSWTDTTTYEQYF
CDR3 DNA: TGTGCCAGCAGCTGGACAGACACCACTACCTACGAGCAGTACTTC

clone size: .
D gene: .
J gene: TRBJ2-6
V gene: TRBV7-9
CDR3 protein: CARERFIGANVLTF
CDR3 DNA: TGTGCCAGGGAGAGGTTTATTGGGGCCAACGTCCTGACTTTC

clone size: .
D gene: .
J gene: TRBJ1-2
V gene: TRBV30
CDR3 protein: CAKAGNYGYTF
CDR3 DNA: TGTGCCAAGGCGGGGAACTATGGCTACACCTTC

clone size: .
D gene: TRBD1
J gene: TRBJ1-5
V gene: TRBV6-2/TRBV6-3
CDR3 protein: CASRYRRGTVHQPQHF
CDR3 DNA: TGTGCCAGCAGGTACAGGAGGGGGACAGTTCATCAGCCCCAGCATTTT

clone size: once
D gene: .
J gene: TRBJ1-1
V gene: TRBV20-1
CDR3 protein: CSARGAVREAFF
CDR3 DNA: TGCAGTGCTAGGGGTGCGGTCCGGGAAGCTTTCTTT

clone size: .
D gene: .
J gene: TRBJ2-1
V gene: TRBV28
CDR3 protein: CASRAWDRNEQFF
CDR3 DNA: TGTGCCAGCAGGGCGTGGGATCGGAATGAGCAGTTCTTC

clone size: .
D gene: .
J gene: TRBJ1-2
V gene: TRBV10-3
CDR3 protein: CAITEGDRLTGYTF
CDR3 DNA: TGTGCCATCACGGAGGGGGACCGTCTTACGGGATACACCTTC

clone size: .
D gene: .
J gene: TRBJ1-2
V gene: TRBV29-1
CDR3 protein: CSGGDRYYGYTF
CDR3 DNA: TGCAGCGGAGGGGATAGGTACTATGGCTACACCTTC

clone size: .
D gene: TRBD1
J gene: TRBJ1-2
V gene: TRBV19
CDR3 protein: CASVEGAAARGYTF
CDR3 DNA: TGTGCCAGTGTGGAGGGGGCAGCCGCCCGTGGCTACACCTTC

clone size: .
D gene: .
J gene: TRBJ2-3
V gene: TRBV29-1
CDR3 protein: CSVGSTDTQYF
CDR3 DNA: TGCAGCGTTGGAAGTACAGATACGCAGTATTTT